The T cell receptor beta chain described here comes from a study of cytomegalovirus exposure and HLA in healthy donors. 13 Jbeta primers and 60 Vbeta primers were used for the PCR. Generated by immunoSEQ multiplex PCR, the TCRdb table keeps only in-frame clones and is missing some. The profile shows under 200,000 clones, over 75% of them singletons. Comments on this clone: Its cognate antigen is unknown.

The study, taken as a whole, reports: Presence/absence analysis assumed near-uniform sequencing depth across donors.

The sequenced sample consisted of PBMCs. This sequence originates from a woman between 50 and 59 years old in good health and CMV-seronegative.

The CDR3 spells CASSPASRHPGPQHF. The CDR3 nucleotides are TGTGCCAGCAGCCCAGCTTCGCGACACCCAGGACCCCAGCATTTT. J is TRBJ1-5 and V is TRBV28; D remains ambiguous. The V and J ends lost 6 bases and 10 bases respectively, with 22 bases between them. The CDR3 covers 15 residues. In germline, CDR1 is MDHEN, CDR2 SYDVKM. Combining the CDR3 with reference TRBV28 and TRBJ1-5 gives the whole variable domain DVKVTQSSRYLVKRTGEKVFLECVQDMDHENMFWYRQDPGLGLRLIYFSYDVKMKEKGDIPEGYSVSREKKERFSLILESASTNQTSMYLCASSPASRHPGPQHFGDGTRLSIL.